Below, one T cell receptor (beta chain) is given with its context. The antigen remains unidentified. Libraries were prepared by immunoSEQ multiplex PCR; TCRdb keeps only in-frame clonotypes and omits some of them. Here the sample spans more than 70,000 clones, 93% being singletons. The sample originates from a study of OX40 agonist ivuxolimab in advanced cancers. General study findings and limits: Clones of CD4+ and CD8+ blood T cells grew by week 6 at doses of 0.1 to 3.0 mg/kg.

Trimming stripped 0 bases from V and 0 bases from J, with 18 bases between. The germline CDR1 and CDR2 sequences are LGHNA and YSLEER. The CDR3 loop spans 20 amino acids. Blood specimens came from baseline, cycle 4 day 1, and cycle 7 day 1. The receptor's source is an adult with an advanced solid tumor such as melanoma, head and neck, liver or kidney cancer. The sample consisted of CD4+ or CD8+ T cells sorted from blood, taken in a trial of the OX40 agonist ivuxolimab. This chain connects TRBV4-3 to TRBJ2-6; D unresolved. Here the CDR3 reads CASSQDRSGGGYSGANVLTF. CDR3 nucleotides: TGCGCCAGCAGCCAAGATCGATCTGGTGGCGGCTACTCTGGGGCCAACGTCCTGACTTTC.